The 28 T cell receptor beta chains below all came from one sample that was sequenced in a study of blood T cell repertoires in COVID-19. Clones were sequenced by immunoSEQ multiplex PCR, and TCRdb holds only the in-frame ones, with some missing. The repertoire holds over 250,000 clones, with about 87% as singletons. Sequenced input: PBMCs or T cells enriched from blood (not recorded which). Receptors originate from a woman younger than 45 who had recovered from COVID-19.

The genes are TRBV11-3 and TRBJ2-2; a weak D match, TRBD2 (5 bases). This CDR3 is 19 amino acids long. Germline-derived CDR1 and CDR2 are SGHNT and YENEEA. V was clipped by 5 bases and J by 5 bases, with 27 bases between them. The CDR3 nucleotides are TGTGCCAGCAGCCCCTCGTTCGGGGTAGCATCCCAAAGGACCGGGGAGCTGTTTTTT. Translated, it gives CASSPSFGVASQRTGELFF.

The chain is built from TRBV18 and TRBJ1-1, with no clear D. V shed 6 bases and J shed 6 bases, with 14 bases lying between them. CDR3 length equals 13 residues. The V gene's germline CDR1 is KGHSH and CDR2 LQKENI. Here the CDR3 reads CASSFGREAEAFF. The CDR3 DNA sequence: TGTGCCAGCTCTTTCGGTCGGGAGGCTGAAGCTTTCTTT.

This sequence joins TRBV5-6 and TRBJ1-1, with D hard to call. The length of the CDR3 is 13 residues. CDR1 is SGHDT, CDR2 YYEEEE, per germline. V lost 2 bases and J lost 1, with 6 bases in between. CDR3 nucleotides: TGTGCCAGCAGCTTCTCTACGAACACTGAAGCTTTCTTT. The encoded protein is CASSFSTNTEAFF.

The V gene is TRBV7-8, the J gene TRBJ2-5; D may be TRBD1 (6 bases). Germline-derived CDR1 and CDR2 are SGHVS and FQNEAQ. Trimming took off 5 bases at V and 5 bases at J, with 9 bases between the two ends. The CDR3 runs 12 residues. For the CDR3, the DNA is TGTGCCAGCAGCCCCCAGGGGGAGACCCAGTACTTC. Its protein is CASSPQGETQYF. Looking up the rest from reference TRBV7-8 and TRBJ2-5 gives the full variable domain: GAGVSQSPRYKVAKRGQDVALRCDPISGHVSLFWYQQALGQGPEFLTYFQNEAQLDKSGLPSDRFFAERPEGSVSTLKIQRTQQEDSAVYLCASSPQGETQYFGPGTRLLVL.

This clone was counted only a few times. The V call is TRBV6-5, the J call TRBJ2-5, with 7 bases aligning to TRBD1. Germline V lookup: CDR1 MNHEY, CDR2 SVGAGI. V was pared by 6 bases and J by 5 bases, with 6 bases of the junction left unmatched. The CDR3 is 13 residues long. The CDR3 DNA reads TGTGCCAGCAGGAGGGGGCTCAGGGAGACCCAGTACTTC. Its protein is CASRRGLRETQYF.

V is TRBV19 and J is TRBJ2-3; D remains ambiguous. The CDR3 extends over 15 amino acids. Trimming removed 2 bases at V and 0 bases at J, with 9 bases between. Germline-derived CDR1 and CDR2 are LNHDA and SQIVND (reference sequence). CDR3 nucleotides: TGTGCCAGTAGTATAAGTAGATCTAGCACAGATACGCAGTATTTT. It translates to CASSISRSSTDTQYF.

The chain uses TRBV19 and TRBJ2-1, with D perhaps TRBD1 (6 bases). V shed 8 bases and J shed 4 bases, with 21 bases lying between them. Germline V gene data show CDR1 as LNHDA and CDR2 as SQIVND (reference sequence). The CDR3 runs 16 residues. CDR3 protein: CASYSGVNREYNEQFF. Written as DNA, the CDR3 is TGTGCCAGTTATTCCGGCGTAAACAGGGAATACAATGAGCAGTTCTTC.

The CDR3 loop is CATGHPGQGGYEQYF. CDR3 in DNA: TGTGCCACCGGTCATCCGGGACAGGGGGGCTACGAGCAGTACTTC. The chain employs TRBV24-1 and TRBJ2-7; the match to TRBD1 covers 11 bases. The CDR3 has 15 residues. Trimming took 9 bases from V and 3 from J; bases not matched to a gene: 9. Germline CDR1 reads KGHDR; CDR2 reads SFDVKD.

The V and J genes are TRBV9 and TRBJ2-5; 11 bases agree with TRBD2. The ends lost 4 bases at V and 4 bases at J; junction bases unmatched: 15. This CDR3 comprises 18 residues. The germline gives CDR1 SGDLS, CDR2 YYNGEE. The CDR3 here is CASSYPISGGAEVETQYF. CDR3 in DNA: TGTGCCAGCAGCTACCCGATTAGCGGGGGGGCCGAGGTAGAGACCCAGTACTTC.

This clone was picked up a small number of times. V and J are TRBV5-1 and TRBJ1-1, with 10 bases lining up with TRBD1. CDR1 is SGHRS, CDR2 YFSETQ, per germline. The V and J ends lost 2 bases and 7 bases, in that order; junction bases with no gene match: 8. This CDR3 has 15 residues. The CDR3 is CASSFKKDRGSEAFF. CDR3 in DNA: TGCGCCAGCAGCTTTAAAAAGGACAGGGGGAGTGAAGCTTTCTTT.

This chain links TRBV28 with TRBJ2-7, with 8 bases lining up with TRBD2. V gave up 6 bases and J gave up 1 base; unmatched junction bases: 5. The CDR3 is 14 amino acids. Per the germline V gene, CDR1 is MDHEN and CDR2 is SYDVKM. As DNA, the CDR3 is TGTGCCAGCAGGTTAGCGGGGATGTCCTACGAGCAGTACTTC. This encodes CASRLAGMSYEQYF.

This clone was seen once. The CDR3 sequence is CASSVGPAGGQNEQFF. The CDR3 DNA reads as TGTGCCAGCAGCGTAGGGCCGGCGGGGGGGCAGAATGAGCAGTTCTTC. This sequence joins TRBV9 and TRBJ2-1, with 9 bases fitting TRBD2. V trimming: 0 bases; J trimming: 7 bases; junction bases outside the gene matches: 8. Germline CDR1 is SGDLS and CDR2 is YYNGEE. This CDR3 has 16 residues. The whole variable domain, remainder taken from reference TRBV9 and TRBJ2-1, is DSGVTQTPKHLITATGQRVTLRCSPRSGDLSVYWYQQSLDQGLQFLIQYYNGEERAKGNILERFSAQQFPDLHSELNLSSLELGDSALYFCASSVGPAGGQNEQFFGPGTRLTVL.

The V and J genes are TRBV5-4 and TRBJ2-5; possibly TRBD2 for D (5 bases). Germline CDR1 reads SGHNT; CDR2 reads YYREEE (reference sequence). This CDR3 region has 13 residues. Trimming shortened V by 3 bases and J by 5 bases, and 11 bases separated the two germline ends. The CDR3 DNA sequence: TGTGCCAGCAGCTCCGCGGGCGTCGAGACCCAGTACTTC. It yields the protein CASSSAGVETQYF. The full variable domain, in which reference TRBV5-4 and TRBJ2-5 provide the parts outside the CDR3, is ETGVTQSPTHLIKTRGQQVTLRCSSQSGHNTVSWYQQALGQGPQFIFQYYREEENGRGNFPPRFSGLQFPNYSSELNVNALELDDSALYLCASSSAGVETQYFGPGTRLLVL.

The chain recombines TRBV5-1 with TRBJ1-1, with no clear D. CDR3 length: 13 amino acids. Between the trimmed V and J ends, which lost 1 base and 0 bases, there was a span of 4 bases. The germline V gene has CDR1 SGHRS and CDR2 YFSETQ. In DNA form, the CDR3 reads TGCGCCAGCAGCTTGACAGTGAACACTGAAGCTTTCTTT. As protein: CASSLTVNTEAFF.

Only one count was recorded for this clone. The V gene is TRBV19, the J gene TRBJ1-1; no clear D gene. The ends were cut back, 7 bases at V and 5 bases at J, with 20 bases in the middle. CDR3 length: 15 residues. Per germline, CDR1 LNHDA and CDR2 SQIVND (reference sequence). CDR3: CASIAPWLSGTEAFF. The CDR3 DNA is TGTGCCAGTATTGCCCCATGGTTGTCGGGTACTGAAGCTTTCTTT.

This clone occurred a few times. This rearrangement joins TRBV19 to TRBJ1-4; the D is unclear. V lost 0 bases and J 4 bases, leaving 9 bases between the germline ends. Looked up from germline, CDR1 is LNHDA and CDR2 is SQIVND (reference sequence). The CDR3 sequence is 15 residues long. The CDR3 region has the DNA TGTGCCAGTAGTATAGAAGGCGGGGATAATGAAAAACTGTTTTTT. Translating it yields CASSIEGGDNEKLFF.

V usage is TRBV9 and J usage is TRBJ1-1; maybe TRBD1 (5 bases). This CDR3 has 17 amino acids. The V end lost 4 bases, the J end lost 1 base, and 20 bases lay between the germline ends. The germline V gene has CDR1 SGDLS and CDR2 YYNGEE. The CDR3, as DNA: TGTGCCAGCAGCACCCTTTACCGAGGGGACTCGAACACTGAAGCTTTCTTT. Translated: CASSTLYRGDSNTEAFF.

J is TRBJ2-1 and V is TRBV9, with D perhaps matching TRBD1 (6 bases). Germline V CDR1 and CDR2: SGDLS, YYNGEE. CDR3 length: 16 residues. V lost 4 bases and J 0 bases, leaving 14 bases between the germline ends. For the CDR3, the DNA is TGTGCCAGCAGCCTGGGAAGGGGGAGCTCCTACAATGAGCAGTTCTTC. Translated: CASSLGRGSSYNEQFF.

The rearrangement joins TRBV27 to TRBJ1-5; tentatively, D is TRBD1 (5 bases). The CDR3 consists of 16 residues. Germline V gene data show CDR1 as MNHEY and CDR2 as SMNVEV (reference sequence). V lost 5 bases to trimming and J lost 7 bases, with 21 bases between them. The CDR3 region has the DNA TGTGCCAGCAGTCATCTGGGGGGAGGGCAGGACCAGCCCCAGCATTTT. Amino acids: CASSHLGGGQDQPQHF.

This clone was seen a single time. The rearrangement uses TRBV20-1 and TRBJ2-5; D is perhaps TRBD2 (5 bases). V shed 5 bases and J shed 2 bases, with 6 bases lying between them. The CDR3 spans 11 residues. Germline V gene sequence: CDR1 DFQATT, CDR2 SNEGSKA (reference sequence). The CDR3 DNA follows: TGCAGTGCTCTAGCTCAAGAGACCCAGTACTTC. The encoded protein is CSALAQETQYF.

The V call is TRBV6-5, the J call TRBJ1-2, with 12 bases that match TRBD1. From germline, CDR1 is MNHEY and CDR2 SVGAGI. The V and J ends lost 7 bases and 8 bases, in that order; junction bases with no gene match: 8. This CDR3 spans 14 amino acids. The CDR3: CASNLRGTGGGYTF. CDR3 nucleotides: TGTGCCAGCAATCTACGTGGGACAGGGGGCGGCTACACCTTC.

This chain joins TRBV19 and TRBJ2-1, with 11 bases aligning to TRBD2. This CDR3 comprises 17 residues. V trimming: 5 bases; J trimming: 7 bases; junction bases outside the gene matches: 13. CDR1 and CDR2 (germline): LNHDA, SQIVND (reference sequence). CDR3 nucleotide sequence: TGTGCCAGTAGTCTTTCTAAACTAGCGGGGGTTAGGAATGAGCAGTTCTTC. Translation: CASSLSKLAGVRNEQFF.

CDR3 region: CASSGKGQGMGYTF. CDR3 nucleotides: TGTGCCAGCAGCGGTAAGGGACAGGGAATGGGCTACACCTTC. The V and J genes are TRBV5-4 and TRBJ1-2, with TRBD1 matching 9 bases. From germline, CDR1 is SGHNT and CDR2 YYREEE (reference sequence). The CDR3 has 14 residues. Trimming removed 4 bases from V and 8 bases from J; junction bases left unmatched: 9.

The chain recombines TRBV5-6 with TRBJ1-1; D is undetermined. The CDR3 covers 14 residues. Germline-derived CDR1 and CDR2 are SGHDT and YYEEEE. The V and J ends lost 0 bases and 2 bases respectively, with 8 bases between them. In nucleotides, the CDR3 is TGTGCCAGCAGCTTGGGGGCTATTAACACTGAAGCTTTCTTT. Residues: CASSLGAINTEAFF.

The chain uses TRBV7-2 and TRBJ1-1, with D perhaps TRBD1 (5 bases). The CDR3 spans 13 residues. From germline, CDR1 is SGHTA and CDR2 FQGNSA. V lost 4 bases and J 6 bases, leaving 12 bases between the germline ends. CDR3 sequence reads: CASSSTRGAEAFF. CDR3 DNA: TGTGCCAGCAGCTCCACTCGGGGGGCTGAAGCTTTCTTT.

V is TRBV5-1 and J is TRBJ1-3; D is unresolved. Germline-derived CDR1 and CDR2 are SGHRS and YFSETQ. V dropped 0 bases and J dropped 0 bases, with 19 bases sitting between them. The CDR3 spans 19 residues. This chain's CDR3 is CASSLGAQTSSLSGNTIYF. The CDR3 region has the DNA TGCGCCAGCAGCTTGGGGGCCCAAACGTCGAGTCTCTCTGGAAACACCATATATTTT.

This clone was seen just once. The rearrangement joins TRBV5-1 to TRBJ1-1; no clear D. V was cut by 4 bases and J by 7 bases, with 14 bases left in between. This CDR3 is 13 amino acids long. The germline CDR1 and CDR2 sequences are SGHRS and YFSETQ. CDR3 protein: CASSRAPPNEAFF. For the CDR3, the DNA is TGCGCCAGCAGCCGAGCGCCCCCGAATGAAGCTTTCTTT.

The chain carries TRBV28 and TRBJ1-2, with D uncertain. The germline gives CDR1 MDHEN, CDR2 SYDVKM. V dropped 7 bases and J dropped 7 bases, with 10 bases sitting between them. There are 11 residues in the CDR3. DNA for the CDR3: TGTGCCAGCACCTCGTCAGGTGGCTACACCTTC. Its protein is CASTSSGGYTF.